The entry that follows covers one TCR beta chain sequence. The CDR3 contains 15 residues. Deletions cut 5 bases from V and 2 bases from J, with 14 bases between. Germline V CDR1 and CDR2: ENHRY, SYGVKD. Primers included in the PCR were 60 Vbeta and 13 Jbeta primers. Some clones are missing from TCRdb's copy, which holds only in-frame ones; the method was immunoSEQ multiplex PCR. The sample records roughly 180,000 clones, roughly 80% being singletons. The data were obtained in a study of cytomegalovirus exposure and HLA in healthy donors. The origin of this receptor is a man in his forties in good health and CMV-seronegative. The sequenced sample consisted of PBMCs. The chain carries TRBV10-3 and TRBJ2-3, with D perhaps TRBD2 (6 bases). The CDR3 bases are TGTGCCATCAGTTCTGGAGGGCAGATCACAGATACGCAGTATTTT. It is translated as CAISSGGQITDTQYF.